This T cell receptor (beta chain) was identified in a study of early T cells in non-severe SARS-CoV-2 infection (dated by TCRdb to about 2021). Background for the entire study: Because TCR sequencing relied on bulk RNA taken from unsorted whole blood, pairing of alpha and beta chains was not possible. Summary of the overall study and its limitations: VDJdb matching was skewed toward anti-spike CD8 responses and likely underestimated virus-specific expansions by missing private and CD4 specificities.

Libraries were built with 5' RACE. Sequencing was carried out with a NextSeq 500. To correct for sequencing error and PCR bias, the TCR library protocol tagged individual cDNA molecules with unique molecular identifiers. Both TCR alpha and beta chains were sequenced, and tight co-correlation was observed between alpha and beta sequence abundances in each sample. Processing in the source paper ran as follows. Decombinator V4 was used to annotate TCR sequences for V gene, J gene and CDR3. Expanded TCRs were defined as changing significantly between any two time points under a Poisson model with p below 0.0001. TCR abundances were normalised to the total number of TCRs sequenced in each sample and reported as counts per million. VDJdb, accessed 1 November 2021, was searched for CMV, EBV and SARS-CoV-2 annotated TCRs, excluding TCRs annotated for multiple antigens. TCRdb redid the processing of the public reads, applying fastp at Q25 and MiXCR, and retained in-frame beta chains. Entries are consolidated by CDR3 protein sequence, retaining the most common genes and DNA. TCRdb's processing, not the authors', yielded these V and J calls. In this sample the table shows about 110,000 distinct CDR3 sequences, around 12% of which occur a single time. The ten top clones hold approximately 4% of the sample.

Set within a cohort of healthcare workers in London, UK, this nested case-control study involved weekly PCR testing of nasopharyngeal swabs along with blood sampling. Healthcare workers were recruited during the week of the UK lockdown, between 23 and 31 March 2020, and followed weekly for up to roughly 15 weeks. Points on this clonotype: What this receptor recognizes is not known. Within one base of it there is no much larger clone, and no base qualities were kept.

The sample in question was whole blood, obtained at baseline. The receptor was isolated from an adult who was a healthcare worker with PCR-confirmed SARS-CoV-2 infection or an uninfected control (not recorded which).

The sequenced DNA: TGTGCCAGCAGCCGGTCCCTTGTCGAAGAGCTGTTTTTT. Its coded protein is CASSRSLVEELFF. The V and J genes are TRBV14 and TRBJ2-2, with the identity of the D gene unclear. V is cut by 4 bases and J by 11 bases, and the space between the germline ends is 14 bases. Spanning cysteine to phenylalanine, the CDR3 consists of 13 amino acids. Left in the record is the CDR3 DNA by itself, 39 bases read in frame from the first base. The germline V gene gives CDR1 as SGHDN and CDR2 as FVKESK.